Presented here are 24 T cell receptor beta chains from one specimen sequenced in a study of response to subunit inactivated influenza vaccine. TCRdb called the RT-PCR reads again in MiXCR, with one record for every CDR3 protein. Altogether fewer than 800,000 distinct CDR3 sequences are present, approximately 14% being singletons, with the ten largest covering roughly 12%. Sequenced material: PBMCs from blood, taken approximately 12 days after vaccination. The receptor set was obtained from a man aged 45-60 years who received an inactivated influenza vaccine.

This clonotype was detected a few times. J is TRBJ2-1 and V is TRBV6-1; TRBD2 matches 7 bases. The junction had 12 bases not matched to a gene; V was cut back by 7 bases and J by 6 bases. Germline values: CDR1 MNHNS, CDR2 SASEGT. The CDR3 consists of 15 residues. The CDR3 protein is CASNKTGGRCNEQFF. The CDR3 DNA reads TGTGCCAGCAATAAAACTGGCGGGAGATGCAATGAGCAGTTCTTC.

CDR3 region: CASSSAGGNYEQYF. The DNA for the CDR3 is TGTGCCAGCAGTTCCGCCGGAGGGAACTACGAGCAGTACTTC. V is TRBV6-5 and J is TRBJ2-7, with D possibly matching TRBD2 (6 bases). The CDR3 is 14 amino acids. Between the trimmed V and J ends, which lost 4 bases and 3 bases, there was a span of 13 bases. The germline V gene encodes CDR1 MNHEY and CDR2 SVGAGI.

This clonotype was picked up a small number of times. CDR3 nucleotides: TGTGCCATCAGTAAACTACTAGCGGGAGGGATGACAGATACGCAGTATTTT. Amino acid sequence: CAISKLLAGGMTDTQYF. V usage is TRBV10-3 and J usage is TRBJ2-3; 13 nucleotides match TRBD2. There are 17 residues in the CDR3. CDR1 is ENHRY and CDR2 is SYGVKD in the germline V gene. J gave up 3 bases and V 5 bases, and 8 bases lay outside the gene matches.

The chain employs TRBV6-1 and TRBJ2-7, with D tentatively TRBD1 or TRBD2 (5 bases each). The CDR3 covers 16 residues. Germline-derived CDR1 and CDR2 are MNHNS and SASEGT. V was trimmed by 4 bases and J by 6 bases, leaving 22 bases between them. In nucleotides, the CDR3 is TGTGCCAGCAGTGCCCTTGGGGGTGGGTTGGGCGGCGAGCAGTACTTC. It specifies CASSALGGGLGGEQYF.

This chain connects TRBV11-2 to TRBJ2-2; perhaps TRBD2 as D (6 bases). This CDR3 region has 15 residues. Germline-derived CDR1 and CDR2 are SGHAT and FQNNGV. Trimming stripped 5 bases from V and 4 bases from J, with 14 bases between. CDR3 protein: CASSPGLRGTGELFF. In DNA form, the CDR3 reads TGTGCCAGCAGCCCGGGACTCCGGGGCACCGGGGAGCTGTTTTTT.

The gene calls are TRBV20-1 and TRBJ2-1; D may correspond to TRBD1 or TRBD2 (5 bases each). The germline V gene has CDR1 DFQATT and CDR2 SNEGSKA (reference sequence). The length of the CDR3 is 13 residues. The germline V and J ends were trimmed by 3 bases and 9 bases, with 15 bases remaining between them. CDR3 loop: CSARLPGPGEQFF. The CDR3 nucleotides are TGCAGTGCTAGGCTCCCGGGACCCGGTGAGCAGTTCTTC.

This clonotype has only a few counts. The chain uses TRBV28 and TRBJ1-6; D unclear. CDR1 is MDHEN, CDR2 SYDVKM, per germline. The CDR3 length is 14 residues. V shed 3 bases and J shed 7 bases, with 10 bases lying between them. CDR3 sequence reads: CASSFRLENSPLHF. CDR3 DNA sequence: TGTGCCAGCAGTTTCCGGCTAGAGAATTCACCCCTCCACTTT.

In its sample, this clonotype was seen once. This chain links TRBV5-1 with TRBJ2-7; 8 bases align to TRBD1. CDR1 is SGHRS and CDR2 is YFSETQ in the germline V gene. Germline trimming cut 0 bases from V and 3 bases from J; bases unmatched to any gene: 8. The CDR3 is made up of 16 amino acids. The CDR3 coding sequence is TGCGCCAGCAGCTTGGGGAGGACAGGGTGGGACTACGAGCAGTACTTC. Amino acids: CASSLGRTGWDYEQYF.

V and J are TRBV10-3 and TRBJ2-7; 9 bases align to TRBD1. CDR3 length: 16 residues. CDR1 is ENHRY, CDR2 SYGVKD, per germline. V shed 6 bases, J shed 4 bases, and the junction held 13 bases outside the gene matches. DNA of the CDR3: TGTGCCATCAGGTCTACCATACAGGGGGCGCGATACGAGCAGTACTTC. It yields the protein CAIRSTIQGARYEQYF.

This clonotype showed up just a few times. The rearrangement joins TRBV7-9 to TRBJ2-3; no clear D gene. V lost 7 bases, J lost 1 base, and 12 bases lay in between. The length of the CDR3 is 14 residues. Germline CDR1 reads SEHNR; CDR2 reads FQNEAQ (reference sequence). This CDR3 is CASIQGRRTDTQYF. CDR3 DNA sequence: TGTGCCAGCATCCAAGGGCGACGCACAGATACGCAGTATTTT.

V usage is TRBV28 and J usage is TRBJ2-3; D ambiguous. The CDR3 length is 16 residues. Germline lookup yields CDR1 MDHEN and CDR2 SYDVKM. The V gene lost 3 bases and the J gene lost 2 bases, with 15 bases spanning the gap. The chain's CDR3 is CASSFVAGRPTDTQYF. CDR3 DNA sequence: TGTGCCAGCAGTTTTGTTGCAGGCAGACCCACAGATACGCAGTATTTT. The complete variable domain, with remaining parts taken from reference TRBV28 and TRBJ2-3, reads DVKVTQSSRYLVKRTGEKVFLECVQDMDHENMFWYRQDPGLGLRLIYFSYDVKMKEKGDIPEGYSVSREKKERFSLILESASTNQTSMYLCASSFVAGRPTDTQYFGPGTRLTVL.

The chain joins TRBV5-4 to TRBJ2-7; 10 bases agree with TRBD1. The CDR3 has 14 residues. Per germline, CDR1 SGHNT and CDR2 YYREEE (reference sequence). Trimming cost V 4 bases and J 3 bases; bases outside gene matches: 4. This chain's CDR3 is CASSRDRGGYEQYF. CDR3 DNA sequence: TGTGCCAGCAGCCGGGACAGGGGAGGCTACGAGCAGTACTTC.

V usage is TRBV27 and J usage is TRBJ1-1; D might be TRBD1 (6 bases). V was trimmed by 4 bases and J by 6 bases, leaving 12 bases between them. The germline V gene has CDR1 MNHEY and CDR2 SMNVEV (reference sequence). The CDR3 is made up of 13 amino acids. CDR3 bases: TGTGCCAGCAGTTGGTTAGGGGGACCTGAAGCTTTCTTT. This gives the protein CASSWLGGPEAFF.

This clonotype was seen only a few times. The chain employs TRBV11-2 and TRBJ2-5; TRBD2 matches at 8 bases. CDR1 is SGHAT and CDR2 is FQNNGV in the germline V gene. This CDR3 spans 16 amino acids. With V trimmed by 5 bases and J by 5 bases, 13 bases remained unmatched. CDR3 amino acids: CASSPTRSGTQETQYF. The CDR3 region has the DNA TGTGCCAGCAGCCCGACCCGTAGCGGGACTCAGGAGACCCAGTACTTC.

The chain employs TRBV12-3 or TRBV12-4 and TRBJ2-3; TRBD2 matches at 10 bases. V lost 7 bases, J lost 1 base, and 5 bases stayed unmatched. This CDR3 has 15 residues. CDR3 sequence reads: CASTPGLAGTDTQYF. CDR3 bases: TGTGCCAGCACCCCAGGACTAGCGGGCACAGATACGCAGTATTTT.

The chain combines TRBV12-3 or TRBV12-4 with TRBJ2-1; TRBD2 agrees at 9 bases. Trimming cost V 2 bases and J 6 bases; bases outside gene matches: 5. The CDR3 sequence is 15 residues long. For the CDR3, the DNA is TGTGCCAGCAGTTTAATTGGGACTAGCCCCAATGAGCAGTTCTTC. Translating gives CASSLIGTSPNEQFF.

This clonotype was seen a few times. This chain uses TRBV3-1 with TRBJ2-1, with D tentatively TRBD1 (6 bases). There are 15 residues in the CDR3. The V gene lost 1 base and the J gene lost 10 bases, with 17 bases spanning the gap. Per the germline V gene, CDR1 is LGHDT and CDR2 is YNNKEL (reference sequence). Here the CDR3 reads CASSQAPVGGSEQFF. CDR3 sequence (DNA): TGTGCCAGCAGCCAAGCCCCTGTAGGGGGATCGGAGCAGTTCTTC.

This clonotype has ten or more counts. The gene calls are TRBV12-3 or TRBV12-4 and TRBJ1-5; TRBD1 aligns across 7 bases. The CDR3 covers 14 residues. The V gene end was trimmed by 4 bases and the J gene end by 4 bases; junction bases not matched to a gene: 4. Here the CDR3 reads CASSSHRGNQPQHF. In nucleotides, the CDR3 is TGTGCCAGCAGTTCCCACAGGGGTAATCAGCCCCAGCATTTT.

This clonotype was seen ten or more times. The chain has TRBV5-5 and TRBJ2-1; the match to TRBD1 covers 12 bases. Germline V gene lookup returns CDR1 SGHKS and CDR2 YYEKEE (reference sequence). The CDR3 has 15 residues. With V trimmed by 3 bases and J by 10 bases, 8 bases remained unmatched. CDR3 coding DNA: TGTGCCAGCAGCTGGGACAGGGGGCCAGGCCCAGAGCAGTTCTTC. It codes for CASSWDRGPGPEQFF.

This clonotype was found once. CDR3 sequence reads: CASSQLHVSPTTDTQYF. As DNA, the CDR3 is TGCGCCAGCAGCCAACTCCACGTATCCCCCACCACAGATACGCAGTATTTT. The chain uses TRBV4-3 and TRBJ2-3; D remains ambiguous. Trimming pared 2 bases from V and 2 bases from J, leaving 17 bases between. The CDR3 is 17 residues long. Germline V gene data show CDR1 as LGHNA and CDR2 as YSLEER.

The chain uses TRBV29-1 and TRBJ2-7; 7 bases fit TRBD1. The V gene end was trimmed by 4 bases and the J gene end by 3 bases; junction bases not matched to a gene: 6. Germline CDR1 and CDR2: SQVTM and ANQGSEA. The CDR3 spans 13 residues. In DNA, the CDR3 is TGCAGCGTTGGAGGGGGCGGCCTCTACGAGCAGTACTTC. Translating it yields CSVGGGGLYEQYF.

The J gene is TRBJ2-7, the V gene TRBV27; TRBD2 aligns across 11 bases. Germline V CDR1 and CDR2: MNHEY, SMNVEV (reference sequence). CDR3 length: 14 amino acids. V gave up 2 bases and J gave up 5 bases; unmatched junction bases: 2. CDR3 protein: CASSLEGLADEQYF. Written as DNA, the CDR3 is TGTGCCAGCAGTTTAGAGGGACTAGCGGACGAGCAGTACTTC.

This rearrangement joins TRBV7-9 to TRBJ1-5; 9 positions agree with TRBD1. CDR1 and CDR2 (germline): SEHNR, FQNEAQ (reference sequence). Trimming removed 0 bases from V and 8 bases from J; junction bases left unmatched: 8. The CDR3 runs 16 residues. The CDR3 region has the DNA TGTGCCAGCAGCTTAGCAACAGGGACAGGGAATAAGCCCCAGCATTTT. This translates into CASSLATGTGNKPQHF.

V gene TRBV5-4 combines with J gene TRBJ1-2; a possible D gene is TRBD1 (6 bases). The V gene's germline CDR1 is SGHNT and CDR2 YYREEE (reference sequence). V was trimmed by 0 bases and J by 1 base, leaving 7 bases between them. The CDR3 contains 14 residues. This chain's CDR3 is CASSLAGDNYGYTF. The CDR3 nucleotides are TGTGCCAGCAGCTTGGCAGGGGATAACTATGGCTACACCTTC.